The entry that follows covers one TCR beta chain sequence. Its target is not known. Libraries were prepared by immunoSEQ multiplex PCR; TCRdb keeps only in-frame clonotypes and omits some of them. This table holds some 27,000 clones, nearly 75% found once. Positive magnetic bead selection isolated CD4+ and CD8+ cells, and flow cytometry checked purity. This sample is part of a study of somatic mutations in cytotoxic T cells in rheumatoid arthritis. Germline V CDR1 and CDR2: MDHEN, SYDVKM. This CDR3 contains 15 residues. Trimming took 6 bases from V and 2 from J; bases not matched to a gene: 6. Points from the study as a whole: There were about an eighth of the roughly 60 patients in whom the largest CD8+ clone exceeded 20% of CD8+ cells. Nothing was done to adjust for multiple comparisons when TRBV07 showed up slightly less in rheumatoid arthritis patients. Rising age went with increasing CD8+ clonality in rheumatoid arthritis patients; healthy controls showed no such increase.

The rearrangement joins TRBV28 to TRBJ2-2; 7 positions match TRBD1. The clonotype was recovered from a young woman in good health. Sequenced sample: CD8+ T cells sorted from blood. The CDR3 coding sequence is TGTGCCAGCAGCTCAGACAGGGACAACACCGGGGAGCTGTTTTTT. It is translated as CASSSDRDNTGELFF. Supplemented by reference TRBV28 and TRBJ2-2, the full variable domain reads DVKVTQSSRYLVKRTGEKVFLECVQDMDHENMFWYRQDPGLGLRLIYFSYDVKMKEKGDIPEGYSVSREKKERFSLILESASTNQTSMYLCASSSDRDNTGELFFGEGSRLTVL.